This T cell receptor beta chain was obtained from a study of beta chain features in type 1 diabetes. General study findings and limits: There was no resolution here of whether HLA type influences TCRB rearrangement.

Purity above 95% was achieved in all sorted populations. Notes on this clone: The antigen remains undetermined.

Germline loops: CDR1 SGHVS, CDR2 FQNEAQ. There are 15 residues in the CDR3. The V gene lost 2 bases and the J gene lost 3 bases, with 14 bases spanning the gap. cDNA synthesis used the whole RNA isolate, giving expressed TCRB sequences. Deep immunoSEQ sequencing covered naive, central memory and regulatory T cell samples. Profiled with immunoSEQ multiplex PCR; TCRdb holds only in-frame clones, not every one. The data contain approximately 470,000 clones, about 32% of them singletons. Sequencing was carried out using naive CD4+ T cells from blood. The origin of this receptor is a man younger than 35 in good health. This sequence joins TRBV7-8 and TRBJ2-7; possible D gene TRBD2, 5 bases. This chain's CDR3 is CASSLIRLAVYEQYF. The CDR3 bases are TGTGCCAGCAGCTTAATTAGGCTAGCCGTCTACGAGCAGTACTTC.